This paragraph reports one TCR beta chain. This record comes from a study of PD-1 blockade in mismatch repair-deficient tumors. CDR3 length: 18 amino acids. Germline loops: CDR1 SEHNR, CDR2 FQNEAQ (reference sequence). With 5 bases clipped from V and 0 bases from J, the junction kept 13 bases outside the gene matches. TCRdb keeps only in-frame clones here, not all; method: immunoSEQ multiplex PCR. This sample carries 90,000 to 130,000 clones, around three quarters of them seen once, and the ten largest clones take about 5.1%. The chain links TRBV7-9 to TRBJ2-3; 8 bases align to TRBD2. The receptor comes from an adult with mismatch repair-deficient cancer. The sample consisted of peripheral blood, taken approximately 14 months after starting pembrolizumab. The CDR3 DNA reads as TGTGCCAGCAGCCCTGCTTGGACTAGCAGTTATAGCACAGATACGCAGTATTTT. Translating it yields CASSPAWTSSYSTDTQYF.